The clone carrying this TCR beta chain was counted between two and nine times. What it recognizes is unknown. The data are from a study of regulatory T cells in long-lasting Graves disease. For the study at large: Antithyroid drugs had been given to newly diagnosed Graves' patients for under 3 months. Study-level results: Newly diagnosed Graves' patients had higher TCR diversity than persistent ones.

Trimming pared 3 bases from V and 9 bases from J, leaving 24 bases between. Germline assignment: CDR1 SGHRS and CDR2 YFSETQ. This CDR3 contains 16 residues. Time point described: newly diagnosed GD, antithyroid drugs for less than 3 months. With RNA extracted from PBMCs as input, the TCR library was made. Sequencing libraries for TCR beta were prepared with iRepertoire HTBI primers and Arm-PCR of CDR3 regions. One entry per CDR3 protein results from TCRdb running MiXCR on the multiplex PCR reads. This table holds about 530,000 distinct CDR3 sequences, 15% to 20% found once. The same data also went into a second study, on T cells in Graves' hyperthyroidism and ophthalmopathy. That source adds: Each patient was aged 18 to 65 and had newly diagnosed hyperthyroidism of under 2 months' duration. First-round RT-PCR with HTBI primers amplified the TCR CDR3 region.

Source: peripheral blood mononuclear cells (PBMCs), taken at new diagnosis, from a patient treated with antithyroid drugs. The chain links TRBV5-1 to TRBJ2-5, with D perhaps TRBD1 or TRBD2 (7 bases each). This receptor was obtained from a woman aged 40 to 65 with Graves disease. DNA for the CDR3: TGCGCCAGCAGCTACGTTTCCCAGGGGGGACTATTTCCCCAGTACTTC. This translates into CASSYVSQGGLFPQYF.